The 2 T cell receptor beta chains listed next were all sequenced from one sample in a study of control samples from healthy donors and cancer patients. Using immunoSEQ multiplex PCR, the repertoire was profiled, and TCRdb retains in-frame clones only, with some absent. The sample contains under 450,000 clones, about nine tenths of which appear only once. Sequenced material: PBMCs. These receptors were taken from a man aged 40-50 years with head and neck cancer.

The count of this clone is one. The gene calls are TRBV12-5 and TRBJ1-5; D may be TRBD1 (6 bases). This CDR3 has 16 amino acids. Germline V lookup: CDR1 LGHNT, CDR2 FRNRAP. Trimming stripped 8 bases from V and 0 bases from J, with 17 bases between. The CDR3 DNA sequence: TGTGCTAGTTCCGGGGGCGCTCAATATAGCAATCAGCCCCAGCATTTT. Amino acid sequence: CASSGGAQYSNQPQHF.

The chain uses TRBV11-2 and TRBJ1-4; D is ambiguous. CDR1 is SGHAT, CDR2 FQNNGV, per germline. The CDR3 is made up of 16 amino acids. V was cut by 1 base and J by 0 bases, with 9 bases left in between. CDR3 region: CASSLVLQSTNEKLFF. CDR3 nucleotides: TGTGCCAGCAGCTTAGTGTTACAGTCAACTAATGAAAAACTGTTTTTT.